This T cell receptor beta chain was recovered during a study of T cells in Graves' hyperthyroidism and ophthalmopathy. Findings of the study overall: Separation of ophthalmopathy from stable hyperthyroidism was achieved by a 13 V-J model.

Points on this clonotype: The antigen remains unidentified.

Amplification yielded TCR beta CDR3 regions, with RNA transcripts as the source. Researchers ran a first-round RT-PCR on the TCR CDR3 using the HTBI primer set. TCRdb ran MiXCR on the multiplex PCR reads and lists one entry per CDR3 protein. In the table there are some 650,000 distinct CDR3 sequences, about a sixth of which are singletons. The CDR3 has 14 amino acids. The germline CDR1 and CDR2 sequences are MRHNA and SNTAGT. Trimming removed 2 bases from V and 5 bases from J; junction bases left unmatched: 1. This chain joins TRBV6-4 and TRBJ2-7, with 12 nucleotides matching TRBD2. The receptor was isolated from a middle-aged woman with Graves' ophthalmopathy. Sequenced: blood. CDR3 region: CASSDGLAGNEQYF. In nucleotides, the CDR3 is TGTGCCAGCAGTGACGGACTAGCGGGAAACGAGCAGTACTTC.